This is a list of T cell receptor beta chains from one sample in a study of shared clonotypes between healthy human individuals. Sequencing used immunoSEQ multiplex PCR; TCRdb keeps in-frame clones, though not all of them. The sample contains about a million clones, approximately 80% of which appear only once. Sequenced material: memory CD4+ T cells from PBMCs. These receptor sequences come from a man aged 18-30 years in good health. Some clones in this sample may be carry-over from other donors' samples. CDR3s leave out the opening cysteine and the closing phenylalanine or tryptophan.

j_gene | v_gene | CDR3aa
TRBJ2-7 | TRBV28 | ASSWTSGPSYEQY
TRBJ2-1 | TRBV5-6 | ASSRPGQGWGEQF
TRBJ2-7 | TRBV4-1 | ASSRGTIPTYEQY
TRBJ2-5 | TRBV5-1 | ASSLSTAQETQY
TRBJ1-5 | TRBV5-1 | ASSLAGDNSNQPQH
TRBJ2-3 | TRBV4-1 | ASSQLPPLGYSYTQY
TRBJ2-5 | TRBV5-1 | ASNVGIQGRVETQY
TRBJ1-2 | TRBV19 | ASIDGSGTANYGYT
TRBJ2-1 | TRBV7-9 | ASSGGPPSGEQF
TRBJ1-1 | TRBV5-1 | ASSDPGQGDTEAF
TRBJ2-2 | TRBV6-1 | ASSEAGATRNTGELF
TRBJ1-5 | TRBV5-1 | ASSLDGYSNQPQH
TRBJ1-2 | TRBV29-1 | SVVGLTYGYT
TRBJ2-7 | TRBV5-4 | ASSTGLAGGLSYEQY
TRBJ2-3 | TRBV5-1 | ASSTESYTDTQY
TRBJ2-1 | TRBV7-8 | ASSWARRDREGNNEQF
TRBJ2-5 | TRBV28 | ASIKSGRGSQETQY
TRBJ2-6 | TRBV10-3 | AIAAQRQISGANVLT
TRBJ2-7 | TRBV4-2 | ASSHGTGDYYEQY
TRBJ1-1 | TRBV28 | ASSFGGITEAF
TRBJ1-1 | TRBV4-1 | ASSQAYRQGKNQLV
TRBJ2-3 | TRBV4-2 | ASRQGLEDTQY
TRBJ1-2 | TRBV28 | ASRERGGQFNGYT
TRBJ2-3 | TRBV27 | ASSPRREDTQY
TRBJ2-2 | TRBV5-1 | ASSVVRSWELF
TRBJ1-2 | TRBV10-2 | ASRGQLDGYT
TRBJ1-4 | TRBV2 | ASRGQPATNEKLF
TRBJ1-3 | TRBV4-1 | ASSQDPPGSSGNTIY
TRBJ2-4 | TRBV28 | ASSRDRLTSTLAKNIQY
TRBJ1-3 | TRBV9 | ASSVDPLGGSGNTIY
TRBJ2-7 | TRBV5-1 | ASSETGFKGEQY
TRBJ1-2 | TRBV4-1 | ASSQPRQGAAYGYT
TRBJ1-5 | TRBV30 | AWSVELRGNQPQH
TRBJ2-7 | TRBV2 | ASSEARQLFSYEQY
TRBJ1-4 | TRBV9 | ASSRGTVGLNEKLF
TRBJ1-1 | TRBV4-1 | ASSLRDSSLNTEAF
TRBJ1-4 | TRBV5-1 | ASSPTGDREKLF
TRBJ1-5 | TRBV6-1 | ASSLRGLNQPQH
TRBJ1-6 | TRBV7-2 | ASSFVGNSPLH
TRBJ2-6 | TRBV7-8 | ASSMSRVSGANVLT
TRBJ1-2 | TRBV18 | ASSRGQNYGYT
TRBJ2-5 | TRBV11-1 | ASSLGRGGETQY
TRBJ2-2 | TRBV27 | ASSLLGQGAGELF
TRBJ2-5 | TRBV4-3 | ASSQGLAGEETQY
TRBJ1-3 | TRBV7-2 | ASSLAMSSGNTIY
- | TRBV7-9 | ASSLGQIEDEQY
TRBJ2-1 | TRBV7-9 | ASSLGGTFYNEQF
TRBJ1-2 | TRBV28 | ASIWGQGTSGYT
TRBJ2-3 | TRBV11-2 | ASSLGRADTQY
TRBJ2-3 | TRBV28 | ASSFGGLADTQY
TRBJ1-1 | TRBV30 | AWSARHQTGNTEAF
TRBJ2-5 | TRBV7-9 | ASSLGGTSGRPSGETQY
TRBJ2-2 | TRBV11-3 | ASSQGGRFTGELF
TRBJ2-5 | TRBV5-1 | ASSSGVTSPETQY
TRBJ2-1 | TRBV10-3 | AISKGGLGIANSYNEQF
TRBJ2-3 | TRBV5-7 | ASSPRTETQTDTQY
TRBJ2-1 | TRBV19 | ASSSSSGRAILF
TRBJ2-7 | TRBV7-9 | ASSFSGGSYEQY
TRBJ2-1 | TRBV5-1 | ASSSIAGGLLSEQF
TRBJ2-1 | TRBV7-3 | ASSSGLAGASEQF